This T cell receptor (beta chain) was recorded in a study of blood T cell repertoires in COVID-19. Study background: PBMCs, B-cell-depleted T cells, or T cells provided the cDNA or gDNA that made up the material.

All enrollees were about 18 to 90 years old and from about two dozen US areas. In assigning cohorts, the study relied on participant-reported clinical history. The trim removed 4 bases at V and 9 bases at J, leaving 20 bases unmatched. Germline V lookup: CDR1 MGHDK, CDR2 SYGVNS. The CDR3 spans 17 residues. Clones were sequenced by immunoSEQ multiplex PCR, and TCRdb holds only the in-frame ones, with some missing. This table holds under 200,000 clones, around 87% found once. This chain uses TRBV25-1 with TRBJ2-5; 7 nucleotides line up with TRBD1. The receptor's source is a woman in her 40s in a cohort exposed to, infected with or recovered from COVID-19 (not recorded which). The specimen was PBMCs or T cells enriched from blood (not recorded which). CDR3 coding DNA: TGTGCCAGCAGTGGGTTCCCTAGGGACAGCGGCTCGGAGGCCCAGTACTTC. Translating gives CASSGFPRDSGSEAQYF.